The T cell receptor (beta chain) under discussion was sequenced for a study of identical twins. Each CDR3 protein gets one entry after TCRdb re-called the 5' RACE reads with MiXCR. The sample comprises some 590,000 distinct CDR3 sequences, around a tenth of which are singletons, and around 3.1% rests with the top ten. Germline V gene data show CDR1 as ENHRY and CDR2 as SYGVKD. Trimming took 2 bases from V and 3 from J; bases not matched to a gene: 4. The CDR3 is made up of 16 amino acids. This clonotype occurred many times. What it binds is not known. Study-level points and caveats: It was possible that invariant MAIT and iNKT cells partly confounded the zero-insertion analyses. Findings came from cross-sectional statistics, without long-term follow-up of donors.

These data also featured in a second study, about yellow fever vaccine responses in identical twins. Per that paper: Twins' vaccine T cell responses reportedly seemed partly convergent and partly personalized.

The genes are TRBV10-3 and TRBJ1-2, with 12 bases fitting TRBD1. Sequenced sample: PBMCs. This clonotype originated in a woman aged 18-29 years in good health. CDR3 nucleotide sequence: TGTGCCATCAGTGAGCCGGGACAGGGGGCTCACTATGGCTACACCTTC. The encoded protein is CAISEPGQGAHYGYTF.